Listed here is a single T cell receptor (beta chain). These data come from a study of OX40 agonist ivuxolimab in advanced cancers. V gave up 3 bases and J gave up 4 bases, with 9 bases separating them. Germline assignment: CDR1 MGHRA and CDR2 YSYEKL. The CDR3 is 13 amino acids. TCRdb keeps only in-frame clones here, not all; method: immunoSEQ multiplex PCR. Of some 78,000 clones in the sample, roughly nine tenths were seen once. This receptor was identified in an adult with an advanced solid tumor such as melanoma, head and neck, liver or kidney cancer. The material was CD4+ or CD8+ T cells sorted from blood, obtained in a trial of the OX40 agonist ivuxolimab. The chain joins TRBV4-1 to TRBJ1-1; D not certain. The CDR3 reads CASSHALSTEAFF. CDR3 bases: TGCGCCAGCAGCCACGCACTCAGCACTGAAGCTTTCTTT.